This TCR beta chain came from a study of blood T cell repertoires in COVID-19. Study as a whole: Sites in the United States, Italy and Spain provided acute and convalescent COVID-19 samples. Nucleic acid was either cDNA or gDNA, and it came from T cells, B-cell-depleted T cells, or PBMCs.

With V trimmed by 0 bases and J by 0 bases, 5 bases remained unmatched. The length of the CDR3 is 16 residues. Looked up from germline, CDR1 is SGHRS and CDR2 is YFSETQ. Per the original data handling: Estimates of nucleated cell counts were drawn from the amplification of reference gene primers. This table comes from immunoSEQ multiplex PCR, and its TCRdb copy is limited to in-frame clones, with some not included. V and J calls and clone size are as listed in that table; D and trimming were resolved from the DNA. The sample contains roughly 80,000 clones, approximately 90% of which appear only once.

Input material: peripheral blood. The clonotype comes from a woman over 75 with active or convalescent COVID-19. The chain has TRBV5-1 and TRBJ2-7, with TRBD2 identical over 8 bases. The CDR3 sequence is CASSLATSGSSYEQYF. In nucleotides, the CDR3 is TGCGCCAGCAGCTTGGCTACGAGCGGGAGCTCCTACGAGCAGTACTTC.